This T cell receptor (beta chain) derives from a study of blood T cell repertoires in COVID-19. In the study overall: The United States, Italy and Spain were the sources of the acute and convalescent COVID-19 samples. The cDNA or gDNA used as material had been derived from T cells, B-cell-depleted T cells, or PBMCs.

The CDR3 extends over 16 amino acids. V was cut by 7 bases and J by 2 bases, with 21 bases left in between. Germline CDR1 reads MNHNY; CDR2 reads SVGAGI (reference sequence). The repertoire was sequenced with immunoSEQ multiplex PCR; TCRdb's copy has only in-frame clones and lacks some. Here the sample spans hundreds of thousands of clones, roughly 86% being singletons. The sequence derives from a woman aged 30 to 39 who had recovered from COVID-19. The specimen sequenced was peripheral blood. The rearrangement joins TRBV6-6 to TRBJ2-7, with D maybe TRBD2 (5 bases). Here the CDR3 DNA reads TGTGCCAGCACCTTAGACCCGCGGGCTGGCACCTACGAGCAGTACTTC. Translation: CASTLDPRAGTYEQYF.